These 7 T cell receptor beta chains were sequenced from one sample in a study of cytomegalovirus exposure and HLA in healthy donors (dated by TCRdb to 2016 to 2017). Library preparation used the immunoSEQ multiplex PCR assay. For the multiplex PCR, a mixture combining 60 forward primers for TCR Vbeta segments and 13 reverse primers for TCR Jbeta segments was used. TCRdb provides this immuneACCESS table in a form limited to in-frame rearrangements. Some clones are lacking; in checked studies, under half of them reflect an unresolved V gene, and why the rest are absent is not known. This sample has 190,000 or so clones in its table, and roughly 83% of those were observed once. The top ten clonotypes cover approximately 0.39% of the sample. The sequencing input was PBMCs. The receptors were sampled from a male donor in good health and CMV-seropositive.

The rearrangement links TRBV4-1 to TRBJ2-5, with 10 bases lining up with TRBD1. Trimming at V came to 1 base and at J to 4 bases, leaving 9 bases not matched to a gene. The CDR3 has 17 amino acids. The germline V gene encodes CDR1 MGHRA and CDR2 YSYEKL. The CDR3 nucleotides are TGCGCCAGCAGCCAAGGACAGGGGGCGCGGGTGGGAGAGACCCAGTACTTC. This translates into CASSQGQGARVGETQYF.

The J gene is TRBJ2-7, the V gene TRBV10-3, with TRBD1 matching 9 bases. The CDR3 totals 15 residues. Germline CDR1 reads ENHRY; CDR2 reads SYGVKD. V was clipped by 11 bases and J by 0 bases; unmatched bases: 11. The CDR3 reads CAVRRTGEPSYEQYF. The CDR3 DNA follows: TGTGCCGTGAGGAGGACAGGGGAGCCCTCCTACGAGCAGTACTTC.

Only a few counts were recorded for this clone. This chain connects TRBV29-1 to TRBJ2-5; 7 bases line up with TRBD1. Trimming cost V 4 bases and J 2 bases; bases outside gene matches: 7. Germline loops: CDR1 SQVTM, CDR2 ANQGSEA. This CDR3 spans 14 amino acids. CDR3 loop: CSVGGRDRQETQYF. As DNA, the CDR3 is TGCAGCGTTGGCGGTCGGGACAGACAAGAGACCCAGTACTTC.

The CDR3 loop reads CASSQETSGVRETQYF. DNA for the CDR3: TGTGCCAGCAGCCAAGAGACTAGCGGGGTACGAGAGACCCAGTACTTC. The chain links TRBV4-2 to TRBJ2-5; 11 bases line up with TRBD2. The CDR3 runs 16 residues. V trimming: 0 bases; J trimming: 4 bases; junction bases outside the gene matches: 4. CDR1 is LGHNA and CDR2 is YNFKEQ in the germline V gene.

This rearrangement joins TRBV5-4 to TRBJ2-2; TRBD1 matches 7 bases. Per germline, CDR1 SGHNT and CDR2 YYREEE (reference sequence). Trimming at V came to 4 bases and at J to 0 bases, leaving 6 bases not matched to a gene. The length of the CDR3 is 16 residues. The chain's CDR3 is CASSPKGATNTGELFF. CDR3 DNA sequence: TGTGCCAGCAGCCCGAAGGGGGCCACGAACACCGGGGAGCTGTTTTTT.

The J gene is TRBJ2-1, the V gene TRBV7-9; D is possibly TRBD2 (5 bases). The CDR3 extends over 16 amino acids. Germline CDR1 SEHNR, CDR2 FQNEAQ (reference sequence). V was cut by 5 bases and J by 2 bases, with 16 bases left in between. The CDR3 region is CASSPLSGYTYNEQFF. CDR3 coding DNA: TGTGCCAGCAGCCCCCTGTCGGGGTACACCTACAATGAGCAGTTCTTC.

V and J are TRBV4-1 and TRBJ2-1, with 9 nucleotides matching TRBD2. This CDR3 has 14 residues. The germline CDR1 and CDR2 sequences are MGHRA and YSYEKL. J gave up 13 bases and V 2 bases, and 9 bases lay outside the gene matches. CDR3 bases: TGCGCCAGCAGCCAAATACTACTAGCGGGCCTTCAGTTCTTC. Its protein product is CASSQILLAGLQFF.